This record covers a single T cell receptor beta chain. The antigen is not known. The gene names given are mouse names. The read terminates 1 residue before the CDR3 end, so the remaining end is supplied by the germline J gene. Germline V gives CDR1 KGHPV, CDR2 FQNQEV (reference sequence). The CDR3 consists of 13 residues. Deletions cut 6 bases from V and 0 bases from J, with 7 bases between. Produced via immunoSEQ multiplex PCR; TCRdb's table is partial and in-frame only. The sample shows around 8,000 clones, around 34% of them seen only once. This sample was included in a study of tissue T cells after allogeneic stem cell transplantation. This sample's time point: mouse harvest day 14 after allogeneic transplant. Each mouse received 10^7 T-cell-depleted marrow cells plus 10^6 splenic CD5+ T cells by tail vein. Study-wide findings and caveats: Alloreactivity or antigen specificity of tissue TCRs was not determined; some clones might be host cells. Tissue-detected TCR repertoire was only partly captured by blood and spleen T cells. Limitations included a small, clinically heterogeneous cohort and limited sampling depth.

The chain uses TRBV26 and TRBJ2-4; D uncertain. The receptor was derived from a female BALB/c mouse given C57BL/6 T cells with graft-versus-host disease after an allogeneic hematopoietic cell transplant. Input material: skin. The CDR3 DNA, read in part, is TGTGCCAGCAGCGGAACTAGTCAAAACACCTTGTAC. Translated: CASSGTSQNTLY. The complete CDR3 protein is CASSGTSQNTLYF.